The entry below describes one TCR beta chain. Profiling relied on immunoSEQ multiplex PCR, and the TCRdb table lists in-frame clones only, not all of them. The sample has about 49,000 clones; around nine tenths are singletons. This record comes from a study of technical replicates of blood from several donors. Losses at the gene ends were 4 bases for V and 3 bases for J; bases not matched to a gene: 6. Germline loops: CDR1 SGHRS, CDR2 YFSETQ. CDR3 length: 15 amino acids. The chain couples TRBV5-1 to TRBJ1-2; 10 nucleotides agree with TRBD1. The TCR originated in a human donor in good health. Some clones in this sample may be carry-over from other donors' samples. The specimen sequenced was PBMCs. CDR3 protein: CASSPGQGDDYGYTF. The CDR3 nucleotides read TGCGCCAGCAGCCCTGGACAGGGGGATGACTATGGCTACACCTTC.